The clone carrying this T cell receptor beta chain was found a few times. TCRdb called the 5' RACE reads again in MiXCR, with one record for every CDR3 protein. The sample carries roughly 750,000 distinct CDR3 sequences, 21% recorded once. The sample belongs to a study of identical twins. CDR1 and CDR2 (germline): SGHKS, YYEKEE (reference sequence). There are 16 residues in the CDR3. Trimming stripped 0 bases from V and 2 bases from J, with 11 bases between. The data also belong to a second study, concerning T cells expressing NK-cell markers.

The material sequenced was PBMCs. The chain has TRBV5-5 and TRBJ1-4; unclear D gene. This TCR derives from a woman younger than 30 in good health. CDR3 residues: CASSLAVRSTNEKLFF. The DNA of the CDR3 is TGTGCCAGCAGCTTGGCGGTGCGGAGTACTAATGAAAAACTGTTTTTT.